This TCR beta chain stems from a study of blood T cell repertoires in COVID-19. This clone has more than one count but fewer than ten. Libraries were prepared by immunoSEQ multiplex PCR; TCRdb keeps only in-frame clonotypes and omits some of them. The data contain a few hundred thousand clones, roughly four fifths of them singletons. The source of this sequence is a woman aged 45-60 years who had recovered from COVID-19. The sequencing sample was made of PBMCs or T cells enriched from blood (not recorded which).

In nucleotides, the CDR3 is TGTGCCAGTACCAATCCCCGAGGAGGTGGGAACACTGAAGCTTTCTTT. It is translated as CASTNPRGGGNTEAFF. The J gene is TRBJ1-1, the V gene TRBV19; D not certain. V lost 7 bases and J lost 1, with 19 bases in between. In germline, CDR1 is LNHDA, CDR2 SQIVND (reference sequence). The CDR3 sequence is 16 residues long. Variable domain in full (rest from reference TRBV19 and TRBJ1-1): DGGITQSPKYLFRKEGQNVTLSCEQNLNHDAMYWYRQDPGQGLRLIYYSQIVNDFQKGDIAEGYSVSREKKESFPLTVTSAQKNPTAFYLCASTNPRGGGNTEAFFGQGTRLTVV.